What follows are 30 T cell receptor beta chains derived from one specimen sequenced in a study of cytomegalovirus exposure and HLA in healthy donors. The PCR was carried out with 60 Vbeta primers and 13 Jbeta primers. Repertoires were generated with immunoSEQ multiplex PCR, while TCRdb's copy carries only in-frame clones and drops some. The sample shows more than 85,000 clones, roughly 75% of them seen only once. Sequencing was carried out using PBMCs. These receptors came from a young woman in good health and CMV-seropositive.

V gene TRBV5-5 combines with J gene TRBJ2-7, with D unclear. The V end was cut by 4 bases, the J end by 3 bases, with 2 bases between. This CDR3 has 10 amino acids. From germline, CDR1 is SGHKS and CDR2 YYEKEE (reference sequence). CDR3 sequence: CASSHYEQYF. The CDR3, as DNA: TGTGCCAGCAGCCACTACGAGCAGTACTTC. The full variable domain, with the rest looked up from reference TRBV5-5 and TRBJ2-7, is DAGVTQSPTHLIKTRGQQVTLRCSPISGHKSVSWYQQVLGQGPQFIFQYYEKEERGRGNFPDRFSARQFPNYSSELNVNALLLGDSALYLCASSHYEQYFGPGTRLTVT.

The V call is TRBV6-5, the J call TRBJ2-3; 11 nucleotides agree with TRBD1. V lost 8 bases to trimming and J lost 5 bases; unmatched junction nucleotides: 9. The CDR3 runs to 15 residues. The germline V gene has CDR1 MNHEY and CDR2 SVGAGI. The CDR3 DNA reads TGTGCCAGCCAAATGGACAGGGGGCGTAGAGATACGCAGTATTTT. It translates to CASQMDRGRRDTQYF.

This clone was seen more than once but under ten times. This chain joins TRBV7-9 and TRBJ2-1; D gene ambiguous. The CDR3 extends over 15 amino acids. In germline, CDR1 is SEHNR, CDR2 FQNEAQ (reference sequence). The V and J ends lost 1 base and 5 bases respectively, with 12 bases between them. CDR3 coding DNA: TGTGCCAGCAGCTTAGGATCTGGGCCTCACAATGAGCAGTTCTTC. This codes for CASSLGSGPHNEQFF.

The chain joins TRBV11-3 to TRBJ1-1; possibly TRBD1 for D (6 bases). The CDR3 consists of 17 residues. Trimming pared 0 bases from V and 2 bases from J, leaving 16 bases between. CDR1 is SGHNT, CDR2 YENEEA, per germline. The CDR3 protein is CASSLDEPPGHNTEAFF. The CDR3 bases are TGTGCCAGCAGCTTAGATGAACCCCCGGGACACAACACTGAAGCTTTCTTT.

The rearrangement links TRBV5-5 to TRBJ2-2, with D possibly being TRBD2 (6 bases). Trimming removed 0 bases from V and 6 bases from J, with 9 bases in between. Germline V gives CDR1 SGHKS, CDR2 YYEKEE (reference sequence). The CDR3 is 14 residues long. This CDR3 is CASSLDGSAGELFF. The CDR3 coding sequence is TGTGCCAGCAGCTTGGACGGGAGCGCCGGGGAGCTGTTTTTT.

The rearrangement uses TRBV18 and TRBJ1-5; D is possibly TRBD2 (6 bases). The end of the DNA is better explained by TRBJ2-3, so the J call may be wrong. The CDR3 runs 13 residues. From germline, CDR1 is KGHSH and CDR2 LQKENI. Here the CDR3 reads CASSPPGGQPQYF. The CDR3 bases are TGTGCCAGCTCACCACCGGGGGGTCAGCCCCAGTATTTT.

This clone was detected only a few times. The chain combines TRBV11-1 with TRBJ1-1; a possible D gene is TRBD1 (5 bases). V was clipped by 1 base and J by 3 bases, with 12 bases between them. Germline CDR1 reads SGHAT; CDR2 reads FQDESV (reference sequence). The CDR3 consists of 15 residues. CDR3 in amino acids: CASSLGVGGDTEAFF. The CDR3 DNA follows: TGTGCCAGCAGCTTAGGAGTGGGGGGTGACACTGAAGCTTTCTTT.

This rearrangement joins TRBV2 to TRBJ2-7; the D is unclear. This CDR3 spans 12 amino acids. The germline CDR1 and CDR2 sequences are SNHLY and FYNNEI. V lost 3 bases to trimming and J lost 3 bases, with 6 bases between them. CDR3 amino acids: CASSDSFYEQYF. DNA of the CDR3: TGTGCCAGCAGTGACTCTTTCTACGAGCAGTACTTC. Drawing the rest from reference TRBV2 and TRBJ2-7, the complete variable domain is EPEVTQTPSHQVTQMGQEVILRCVPISNHLYFYWYRQILGQKVEFLVSFYNNEISEKSEIFDDQFSVERPDGSNFTLKIRSTKLEDSAMYFCASSDSFYEQYFGPGTRLTVT.

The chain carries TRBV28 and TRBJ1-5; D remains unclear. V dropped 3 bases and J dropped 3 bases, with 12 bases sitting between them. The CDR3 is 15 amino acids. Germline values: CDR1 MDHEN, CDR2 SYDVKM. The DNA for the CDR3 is TGTGCCAGCAGTTTTCGAGGGCGGCTCAATCAGCCCCAGCATTTT. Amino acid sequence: CASSFRGRLNQPQHF.

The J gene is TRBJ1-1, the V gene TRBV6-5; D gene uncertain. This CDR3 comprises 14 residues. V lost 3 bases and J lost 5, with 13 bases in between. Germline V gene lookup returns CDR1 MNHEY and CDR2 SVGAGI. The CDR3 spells CASSYLRLRTEAFF. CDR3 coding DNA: TGTGCCAGCAGTTATTTGAGGCTTCGGACTGAAGCTTTCTTT.

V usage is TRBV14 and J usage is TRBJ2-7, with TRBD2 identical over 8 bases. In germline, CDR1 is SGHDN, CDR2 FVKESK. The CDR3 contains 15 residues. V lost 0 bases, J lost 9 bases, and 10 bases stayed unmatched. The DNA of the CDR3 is TGTGCCAGCAGCCAAGATCGAGCAGGACTAGCAGGGCAGTACTTC. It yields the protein CASSQDRAGLAGQYF. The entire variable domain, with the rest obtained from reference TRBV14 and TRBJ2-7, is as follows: EAGVTQFPSHSVIEKGQTVTLRCDPISGHDNLYWYRRVMGKEIKFLLHFVKESKQDESGMPNNRFLAERTGGTYSTLKVQPAELEDSGVYFCASSQDRAGLAGQYFGPGTRLTVT.

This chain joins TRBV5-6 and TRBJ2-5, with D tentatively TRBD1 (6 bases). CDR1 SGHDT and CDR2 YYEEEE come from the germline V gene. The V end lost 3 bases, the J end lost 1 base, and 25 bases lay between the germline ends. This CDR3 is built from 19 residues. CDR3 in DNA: TGTGCCAGCAGCTCCACCGTAGGAGTCGGCAGGGGTCTCCAAGAGACCCAGTACTTC. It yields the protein CASSSTVGVGRGLQETQYF.

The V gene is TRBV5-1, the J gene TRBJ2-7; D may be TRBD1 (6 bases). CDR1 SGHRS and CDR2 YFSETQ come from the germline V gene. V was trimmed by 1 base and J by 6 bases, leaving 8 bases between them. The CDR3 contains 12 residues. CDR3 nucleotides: TGCGCCAGCAGCTTGTTCAGGGGCGAGCAGTACTTC. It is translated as CASSLFRGEQYF.

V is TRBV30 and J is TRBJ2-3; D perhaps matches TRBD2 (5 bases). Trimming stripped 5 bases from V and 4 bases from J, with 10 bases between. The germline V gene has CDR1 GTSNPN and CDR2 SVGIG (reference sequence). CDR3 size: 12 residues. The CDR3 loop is CAWGERPDTQYF. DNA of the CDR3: TGTGCCTGGGGGGAGCGTCCAGATACGCAGTATTTT.

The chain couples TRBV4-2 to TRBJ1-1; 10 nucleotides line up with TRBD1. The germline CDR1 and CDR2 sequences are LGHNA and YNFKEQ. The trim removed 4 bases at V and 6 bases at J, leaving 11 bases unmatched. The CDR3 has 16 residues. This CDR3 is CASSRGQGEGSAEAFF. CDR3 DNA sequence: TGTGCCAGCAGCCGAGGACAGGGGGAGGGTTCTGCTGAAGCTTTCTTT.

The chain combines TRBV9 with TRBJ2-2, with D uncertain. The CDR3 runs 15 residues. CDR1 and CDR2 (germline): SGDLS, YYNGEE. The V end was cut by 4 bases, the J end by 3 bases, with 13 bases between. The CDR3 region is CASSPPLEYTGELFF. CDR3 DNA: TGTGCCAGCAGCCCTCCTTTGGAGTACACCGGGGAGCTGTTTTTT.

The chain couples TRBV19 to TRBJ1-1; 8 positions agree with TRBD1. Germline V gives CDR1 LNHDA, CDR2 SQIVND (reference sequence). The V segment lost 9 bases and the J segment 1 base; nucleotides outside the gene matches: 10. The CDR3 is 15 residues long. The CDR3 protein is CASKGPGQANTEAFF. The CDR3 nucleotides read TGTGCCAGCAAAGGACCGGGACAGGCGAACACTGAAGCTTTCTTT.

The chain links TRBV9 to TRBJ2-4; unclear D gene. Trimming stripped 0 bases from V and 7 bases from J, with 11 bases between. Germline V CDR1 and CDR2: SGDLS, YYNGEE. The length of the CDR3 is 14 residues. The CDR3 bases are TGTGCCAGCAGCGTAGATAGCTCAAGGAACATTCAGTACTTC. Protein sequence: CASSVDSSRNIQYF.

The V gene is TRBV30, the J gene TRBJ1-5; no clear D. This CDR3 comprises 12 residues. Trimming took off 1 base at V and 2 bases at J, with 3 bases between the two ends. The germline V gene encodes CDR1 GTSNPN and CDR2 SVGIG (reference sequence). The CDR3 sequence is CAWSGGNQPQHF. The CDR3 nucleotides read TGTGCCTGGAGTGGAGGCAATCAGCCCCAGCATTTT.

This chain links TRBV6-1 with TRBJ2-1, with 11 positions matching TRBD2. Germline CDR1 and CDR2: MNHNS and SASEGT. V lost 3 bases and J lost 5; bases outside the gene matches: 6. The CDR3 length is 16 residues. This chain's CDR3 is CASSDLGLADNNEQFF. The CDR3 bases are TGTGCCAGCAGTGACCTGGGACTAGCGGATAACAATGAGCAGTTCTTC.

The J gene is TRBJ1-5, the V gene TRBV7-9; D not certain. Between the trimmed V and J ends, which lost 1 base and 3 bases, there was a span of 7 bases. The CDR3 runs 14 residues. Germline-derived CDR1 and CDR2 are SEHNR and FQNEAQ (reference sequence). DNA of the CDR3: TGTGCCAGCAGCTTAGGGCCGATCAATCAGCCCCAGCATTTT. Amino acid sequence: CASSLGPINQPQHF.

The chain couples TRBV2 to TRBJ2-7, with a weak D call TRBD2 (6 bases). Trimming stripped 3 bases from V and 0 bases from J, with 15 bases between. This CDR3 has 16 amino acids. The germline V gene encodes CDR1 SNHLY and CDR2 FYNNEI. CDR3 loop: CASSDDPPSVSYEQYF. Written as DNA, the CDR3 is TGTGCCAGCAGTGATGACCCTCCTAGCGTCTCCTACGAGCAGTACTTC.

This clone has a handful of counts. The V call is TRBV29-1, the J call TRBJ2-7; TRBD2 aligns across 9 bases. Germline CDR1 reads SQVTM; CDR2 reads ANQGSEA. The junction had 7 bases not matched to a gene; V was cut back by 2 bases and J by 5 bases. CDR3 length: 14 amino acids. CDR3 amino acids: CSVEFGSGSNEQYF. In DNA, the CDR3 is TGCAGCGTTGAATTCGGTAGCGGGAGTAACGAGCAGTACTTC.

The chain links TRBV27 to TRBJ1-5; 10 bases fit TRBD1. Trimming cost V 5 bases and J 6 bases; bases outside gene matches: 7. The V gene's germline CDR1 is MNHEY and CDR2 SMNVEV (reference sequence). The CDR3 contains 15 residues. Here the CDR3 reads CASSGTGALGQPQHF. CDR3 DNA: TGTGCCAGCAGTGGGACAGGGGCCCTGGGTCAGCCCCAGCATTTT.

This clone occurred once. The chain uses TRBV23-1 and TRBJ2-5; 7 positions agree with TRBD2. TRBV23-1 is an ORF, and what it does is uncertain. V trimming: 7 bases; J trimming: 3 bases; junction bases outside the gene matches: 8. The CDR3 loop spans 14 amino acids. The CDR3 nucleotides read TGCGCCAGCACCCCAAGCGGGATGAAAGAGACCCAGTACTTC. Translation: CASTPSGMKETQYF.

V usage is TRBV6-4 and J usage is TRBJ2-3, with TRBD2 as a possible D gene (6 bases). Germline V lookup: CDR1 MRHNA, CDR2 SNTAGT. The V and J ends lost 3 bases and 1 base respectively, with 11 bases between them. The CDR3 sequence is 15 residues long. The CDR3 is CASSEVASGTDTQYF. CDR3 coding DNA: TGTGCCAGCAGTGAAGTCGCTAGCGGCACAGATACGCAGTATTTT.

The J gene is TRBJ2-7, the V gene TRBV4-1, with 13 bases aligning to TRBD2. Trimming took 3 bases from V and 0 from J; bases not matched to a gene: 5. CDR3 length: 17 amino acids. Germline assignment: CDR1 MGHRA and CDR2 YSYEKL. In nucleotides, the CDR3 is TGCGCCAGCAGCCATCCGACTAGCGGGAGGTCCTCCTACGAGCAGTACTTC. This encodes CASSHPTSGRSSYEQYF.

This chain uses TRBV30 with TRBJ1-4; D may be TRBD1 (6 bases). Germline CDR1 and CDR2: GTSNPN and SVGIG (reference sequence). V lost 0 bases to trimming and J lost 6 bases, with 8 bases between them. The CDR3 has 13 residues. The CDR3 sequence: CAWSVQGDEKLFF. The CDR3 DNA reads TGTGCCTGGAGTGTACAGGGTGATGAAAAACTGTTTTTT.

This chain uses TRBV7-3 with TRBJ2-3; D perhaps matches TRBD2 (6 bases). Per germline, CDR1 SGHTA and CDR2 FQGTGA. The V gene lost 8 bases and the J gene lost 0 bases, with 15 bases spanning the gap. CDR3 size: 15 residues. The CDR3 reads CASGGAALSTDTQYF. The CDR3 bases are TGTGCCAGCGGAGGGGCAGCCTTAAGCACAGATACGCAGTATTTT.

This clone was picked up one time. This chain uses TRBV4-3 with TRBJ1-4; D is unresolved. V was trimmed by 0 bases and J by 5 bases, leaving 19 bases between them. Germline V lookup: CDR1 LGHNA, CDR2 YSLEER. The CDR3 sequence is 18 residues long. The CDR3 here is CASSQDLPRRGGNEKLFF. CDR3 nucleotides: TGCGCCAGCAGCCAAGATCTCCCCCGACGGGGAGGGAATGAAAAACTGTTTTTT.